This T cell receptor (beta chain) is from a study of T cell responses to AZD1222 COVID-19 vaccine. Whole-study results and caveats: Researchers took repertoire samples only after the peak T cell response had come. Breadth and depth of Spike-specific TCRs rose after two AZD1222 doses. Just 5 to 7 AZD1222 recipients were seropositive at baseline.

About this clone: Its specificity is not known.

Only in-frame clones appear in the TCRdb table, and some are missing; sequencing was by immunoSEQ multiplex PCR. The sample holds roughly 100,000 clones, 82% seen once. Germline V gene data show CDR1 as LGHNA and CDR2 as YSLEER. The CDR3 sequence is 17 residues long. With V trimmed by 0 bases and J by 3 bases, 7 bases remained unmatched. The sequenced sample was peripheral blood, obtained on day 0 of AZD1222 vaccination. The receptor was isolated from an adult in good health. The chain carries TRBV4-3 and TRBJ2-2, with 7 bases aligning to TRBD2. The CDR3 nucleotides are TGCGCCAGCAGCCAAGAGGTACTAGGGAGGGACACCGGGGAGCTGTTTTTT. Its protein is CASSQEVLGRDTGELFF.